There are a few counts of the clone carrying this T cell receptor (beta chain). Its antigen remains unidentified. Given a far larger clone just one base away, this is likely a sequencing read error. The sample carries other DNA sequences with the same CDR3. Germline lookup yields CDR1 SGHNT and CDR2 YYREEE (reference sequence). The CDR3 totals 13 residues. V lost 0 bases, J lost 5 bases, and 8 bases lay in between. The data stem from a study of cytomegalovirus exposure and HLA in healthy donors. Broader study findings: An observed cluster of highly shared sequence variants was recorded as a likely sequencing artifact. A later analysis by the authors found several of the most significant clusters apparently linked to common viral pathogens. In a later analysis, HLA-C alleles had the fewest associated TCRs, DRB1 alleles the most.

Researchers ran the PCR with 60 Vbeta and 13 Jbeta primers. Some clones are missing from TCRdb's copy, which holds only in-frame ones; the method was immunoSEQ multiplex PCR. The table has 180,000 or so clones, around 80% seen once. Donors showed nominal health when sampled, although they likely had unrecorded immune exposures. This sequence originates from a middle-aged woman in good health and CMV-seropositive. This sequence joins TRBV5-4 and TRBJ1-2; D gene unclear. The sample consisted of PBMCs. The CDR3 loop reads CASSLGRAYGYTF. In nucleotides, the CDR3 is TGTGCCAGCAGCTTGGGGAGGGCATATGGCTACACCTTC.